This T cell receptor (beta chain) came from a study of shared clonotypes between healthy human individuals. Details on this clone: Antigen specificity is unknown.

V lost 2 bases, J lost 5 bases, and 7 bases lay in between. Germline CDR1 and CDR2: MNHEY and SMNVEV (reference sequence). The CDR3 loop spans 13 amino acids. Study results and caveats: Non-shared clonotypes were found to have lower generation probabilities than the clonotypes that were shared by all four of the sorted-subset donors.

Naive CD8 populations comprised CD45RO-negative cells positively selected for CCR7, excluding terminally differentiated effector memory CD45RA+ cells. Libraries were prepared by immunoSEQ multiplex PCR; TCRdb keeps only in-frame clonotypes and omits some of them. The sample gives about 2 million clones, about 95% of which show up once; roughly 1% is in the top ten. The specimen was naive CD8+ T cells sorted from blood. The receptor's source is a man younger than 30 in good health. This chain joins TRBV27 and TRBJ2-4; no clear D gene. CDR3 coding DNA: TGTGCCAGCAGTTTAGACTCCCAAAACATTCAGTACTTC. It yields the protein CASSLDSQNIQYF.